Listed below are T cell receptor beta chains from one sample, sequenced in a study of cytomegalovirus exposure and HLA in healthy donors. Profiled with immunoSEQ multiplex PCR; TCRdb holds only in-frame clones, not every one. The data show about 170,000 clones, with 77% seen just once and 1.4% to 1.5% held by the top ten. Sequences were obtained from PBMCs. These receptors were collected from a woman in her thirties in good health and CMV-seropositive. The CDR3 runs from the conserved cysteine through the conserved F or W. The order of the fields is D gene, V gene, J gene, clone size, CDR3 DNA, CDR3 protein. A D gene is named only where the DNA matches it firmly. Expanded clones are given a class, and other clones once, few, many or no size at all.

TRBD1	TRBV5-1	TRBJ2-6	-	TGCGCCAGAATGGGACAGGGAGGGACTGGGGCCAACGTCCTGACTTTC	CARMGQGGTGANVLTF
TRBD2	TRBV6-5	TRBJ2-7	-	TGTGCCAGCAGTTACTCGTTAGCGGGAGCGTTCGAGCAGTACTTC	CASSYSLAGAFEQYF
TRBD2	TRBV9	TRBJ2-1	once	TGTGCCAGTCAGCGGGAGGTCTCCTACAATGAGCAGTTCTTC	CASQREVSYNEQFF
TRBD2	TRBV11-2	TRBJ2-5	-	TGTGCCAGCAGCTTGAGGGCATCCGTGGGAGGGCAAGAGACCCAGTACTTC	CASSLRASVGGQETQYF
TRBD1	TRBV19	TRBJ2-2	-	TGTGCCAGTAGAAAGGACAGGGTTAACACCGGGGAGCTGTTTTTT	CASRKDRVNTGELFF
-	TRBV11-3	TRBJ2-6	-	TGTGCCCTGGCCGGACTGGGAAGCTCTGGGGCCAACGTCCTGACTTTC	CALAGLGSSGANVLTF
-	TRBV7-9	TRBJ2-7	-	TGTGCCAGCAGCGGGGGACTTCCATCCTACGAGCAGTACTTC	CASSGGLPSYEQYF
-	TRBV10-2	TRBJ1-5	-	TGCGCCAGCAGTGATATAGATAGCAATCAGCCCCAGCATTTT	CASSDIDSNQPQHF
TRBD2	TRBV6-5	TRBJ2-7	-	TGTGCCAGCAGTTACTTGGCGGGAGATGGCTACGAGCAGTACTTC	CASSYLAGDGYEQYF
TRBD1	TRBV9	TRBJ2-5	few	TGTGCCAGCAGCGTAGGGGTCGGGGACAGGGGGCAAGAGACCCAGTACTTC	CASSVGVGDRGQETQYF
-	TRBV9	TRBJ2-7	-	TGTGCCAGCAGCGTAGGCCCTGGGTTAGGGGACTCTTACGAGCAGTACTTC	CASSVGPGLGDSYEQYF
-	TRBV28	TRBJ2-3	-	TGTGCCAGCAGCCTTAGGGGCCCTTTAAGGGTGACGCAGTATTTT	CASSLRGPLRVTQYF
TRBD1	TRBV28	TRBJ1-5	few	TGTGCCAGCACCAAACCGGGACAGGGAAGTCAGCCCCAGCATTTT	CASTKPGQGSQPQHF
-	TRBV28	TRBJ1-3	-	TGTGCCAGCATCAGCTCTGGAAACACCATATATTTT	CASISSGNTIYF
TRBD2	TRBV5-4	TRBJ2-3	-	TGTGCCAGCAGCGCCGGACTAGCGCTCACAGATACGCAGTATTTT	CASSAGLALTDTQYF
TRBD1	TRBV28	TRBJ1-5	-	TGTGCCAGCAGTTCACTGGGGGGTGGGACAGGGGGCATAAAGAGCAATCAGCCCCAGCATTTT	CASSSLGGGTGGIKSNQPQHF
-	TRBV27	TRBJ1-2	-	TGTGCCAGCAGTTTTCCCGACAGATCTGGCTACACCTTC	CASSFPDRSGYTF
TRBD2	TRBV4-2	TRBJ2-7	-	TGTGCCAGCAGCCAAGTTTTCGACGGGAGGAGGGGCTACGAGCAGTACTTC	CASSQVFDGRRGYEQYF
TRBD2	TRBV5-1	TRBJ2-3	-	TGCGCCAGCAGCTGGGGACTAGCGACTAGCACAGATACGCAGTATTTT	CASSWGLATSTDTQYF
TRBD1	TRBV28	TRBJ1-5	-	TGTGCCAGCAGTCCCCAACCCGGACAGGGATACAATCAGCCCCAGCATTTT	CASSPQPGQGYNQPQHF
TRBD1	TRBV5-1	TRBJ2-7	-	TGCGCCAGCAGCTATAGATGGACAGGGGGCGACGAGCAGTACTTC	CASSYRWTGGDEQYF
TRBD1	TRBV7-2	TRBJ2-5	-	TGTGCCAGCACCCGAGTAGGACAGGGGATCGGAGAGACCCAGTACTTC	CASTRVGQGIGETQYF
-	TRBV20-1	TRBJ2-7	-	TGCAGTGTTCGACTGGCCTACGAGCAGTACTTC	CSVRLAYEQYF
TRBD2	TRBV5-1	TRBJ2-7	-	TGCGCCAGCAGCTTGAGTAGCGGGGGCGAGCAGTACTTC	CASSLSSGGEQYF
-	TRBV2	TRBJ1-2	few	TGTGCCAGCAGTGAACAAACAGGGATTGGCTACACCTTC	CASSEQTGIGYTF
-	TRBV21-1	TRBJ1-1	-	TGTGCCAGCAGACCTCTGGAGGGGATGAACACTGAAGCTTTCTTT	CASRPLEGMNTEAFF
TRBD2	TRBV28	TRBJ2-3	once	TGTGCCAGCCCCCCGGGACTAGCGGGAGGGCCAGCAGATACGCAGTATTTT	CASPPGLAGGPADTQYF
TRBD2	TRBV29-1	TRBJ2-1	-	TGCAGCGTCCCGACTAGCGTTCGCTACAATGAGCAGTTCTTC	CSVPTSVRYNEQFF
-	TRBV6-5	TRBJ1-6	-	TGTGCCAGCAGGCTGGACAGTCCACCTTCACCCCTCCACTTT	CASRLDSPPSPLHF
TRBD1	TRBV7-9	TRBJ1-5	-	TGTGCCAGCAGCTGGGGCGGGACAGGGGAACAGCCCCAGCATTTT	CASSWGGTGEQPQHF
-	TRBV6-6	TRBJ1-1	-	TGTGCCAGCAGCTCACAGGTGAACACTGAAGCTTTCTTT	CASSSQVNTEAFF
-	TRBV28	TRBJ1-1	once	TGTGCCAGCAGGCCAGGGGTTAGGACTGAAGCTTTCTTT	CASRPGVRTEAFF
-	TRBV30	TRBJ2-7	-	TGTGCCTGGGGGGACACCCACTACGAGCAGTACTTC	CAWGDTHYEQYF
TRBD2	TRBV19	TRBJ2-7	-	TGTGCCAGTAGTATAACTAGCGGGGATGGCTACGAGCAGTACTTC	CASSITSGDGYEQYF
-	TRBV6-5	TRBJ1-3	-	TGTGCCAGCAGTTACTCGATCCAGATCCCTGGAAACACCATATATTTT	CASSYSIQIPGNTIYF
TRBD1	TRBV11-2	TRBJ2-7	-	TGTGCCAGCAGCTCCCCGGGACAGGGGGTCGAGCAGTACTTC	CASSSPGQGVEQYF
-	TRBV11-2	TRBJ1-1	-	TGTGCCAGCAGCGAAACCGCTACCGGGGGGTTGAACACTGAAGCTTTCTTT	CASSETATGGLNTEAFF
-	TRBV5-1	TRBJ1-5	-	TGCGCCAGCAGCCCGGACTCTTACAATCAGCCCCAGCATTTT	CASSPDSYNQPQHF
-	TRBV29-1	TRBJ1-3	-	TGCAGCGCAATGCCCGGGACAAAGGGAAACACCATATATTTT	CSAMPGTKGNTIYF
-	TRBV7-3	TRBJ1-2	-	TGTGCCAGCAGCCCCGTGGGAGGGGAGGATGGCTACACCTTC	CASSPVGGEDGYTF
-	TRBV25-1	TRBJ1-2	-	TGTGCCAGCGGATCGGGTTGGGGGCTGGGGGGCTACACCTTC	CASGSGWGLGGYTF
-	TRBV2	TRBJ2-7	-	TGTGCCAGCAGTGATAGGACATCCACCTACGAGCAGTACTTC	CASSDRTSTYEQYF
-	TRBV9	TRBJ2-7	once	TGTGCCAGCAGCGTAGACGGCGGGAACTCCTACGAGCAGTACTTC	CASSVDGGNSYEQYF
TRBD2	TRBV7-2	TRBJ2-7	-	TGTGCCAGCAGCTTAGGACTAGCGGGATTCGACGAGCAGTACTTC	CASSLGLAGFDEQYF
TRBD1	TRBV14	TRBJ2-2	-	TGTGCCAGCAGCCAAGACGTGACCGGGACAGGGTCCACCGGGGAGCTGTTTTTT	CASSQDVTGTGSTGELFF
TRBD2	TRBV6-6	TRBJ2-5	-	TGTGCCAGCGGTAGCGGGCAAGAGACCCAGTACTTC	CASGSGQETQYF
-	TRBV7-2	TRBJ2-1	-	TGTGCCAGCAGCCCGCTGGTTAGCCCAAACAATGAGCAGTTCTTC	CASSPLVSPNNEQFF
-	TRBV28	TRBJ2-7	once	TGTGCCAGCAGTCCCAGGCCCCTCAGCTACGAGCAGTACTTC	CASSPRPLSYEQYF
TRBD2	TRBV6-5	TRBJ2-3	-	TGTGCCAGCAGTTCACCTAGCGGACACACAGATACGCAGTATTTT	CASSSPSGHTDTQYF
-	TRBV29-1	TRBJ2-1	-	TGCAGCGGGGGAGACAGGACTGACTACAATGAGCAGTTCTTC	CSGGDRTDYNEQFF
TRBD1	TRBV2	TRBJ2-2	-	TGTGCCAGCAGCTTGACAGGGTACACCGGGGAGCTGTTTTTT	CASSLTGYTGELFF
TRBD1	TRBV27	TRBJ1-5	-	TGTGCCAGCAGTTTTGGACAGGGGGCATGGCAGCCCCAGCATTTT	CASSFGQGAWQPQHF
-	TRBV5-6	TRBJ2-7	-	TGTGCCAGCAGCTCCAGGGATCTCTCCGAGCAGTACTTC	CASSSRDLSEQYF